These 13 T cell receptor beta chains share one sample of origin, sequenced in a study of radiotherapy plus CTLA-4 blockade in lung cancer. Assay: immunoSEQ multiplex PCR; the TCRdb copy retains only in-frame clones and omits some. Of almost 55,000 clones in the sample, 79% were seen once. The material was peripheral blood, obtained from a patient treated with radiotherapy plus ipilimumab. Receptors were obtained from a human donor with non-small cell lung cancer who had a partial response to radiotherapy plus ipilimumab.

The CDR3 DNA is TGTGCCAGCAGGACCGGGACAAGATTTGGCTACACCTTC. It yields the protein CASRTGTRFGYTF. The chain links TRBV6-5 to TRBJ1-2; weak D call: TRBD1 (6 bases). CDR1 is MNHEY and CDR2 is SVGAGI in the germline V gene. The CDR3 is made up of 13 amino acids. V was pared by 6 bases and J by 7 bases, with 15 bases between.

This clone occurred a few times. The V gene is TRBV28, the J gene TRBJ2-4; D may be TRBD1 (6 bases). The length of the CDR3 is 13 residues. In germline, CDR1 is MDHEN, CDR2 SYDVKM. V lost 5 bases to trimming and J lost 5 bases, with 10 bases between them. CDR3 loop: CASSVGAQNIQYF. The CDR3 DNA is TGTGCCAGCAGTGTGGGGGCTCAAAACATTCAGTACTTC.

CDR3 sequence reads: CAITSRDSHSSYEQYF. DNA of the CDR3: TGTGCCATCACCTCCCGGGACTCACACTCCTCCTACGAGCAGTACTTC. The chain couples TRBV2 to TRBJ2-7; tentative D call: TRBD2 (6 bases). Per germline, CDR1 SNHLY and CDR2 FYNNEI. This CDR3 is built from 16 residues. The germline V and J ends were trimmed by 10 bases and 0 bases, with 22 bases remaining between them. Full variable domain (missing parts from reference TRBV2 and TRBJ2-7): EPEVTQTPSHQVTQMGQEVILRCVPISNHLYFYWYRQILGQKVEFLVSFYNNEISEKSEIFDDQFSVERPDGSNFTLKIRSTKLEDSAMYFCAITSRDSHSSYEQYFGPGTRLTVT.

The chain employs TRBV5-4 and TRBJ1-4; a weak D match, TRBD1 (6 bases). V dropped 4 bases and J dropped 2 bases, with 12 bases sitting between them. Germline CDR1 is SGHNT and CDR2 is YYREEE (reference sequence). This CDR3 comprises 15 residues. The CDR3 nucleotides read TGTGCCAGCAGCCGAGGGGGAAACACTAATGAAAAACTGTTTTTT. Amino acid sequence: CASSRGGNTNEKLFF.

V and J are TRBV29-1 and TRBJ2-3; TRBD1 agrees at 7 bases. Trimming at V came to 7 bases and at J to 2 bases, leaving 9 bases not matched to a gene. CDR3 length: 14 amino acids. The V gene's germline CDR1 is SQVTM and CDR2 ANQGSEA. The CDR3 region has the DNA TGCAGCGGCTCCCCGGGACAGTCCACAGATACGCAGTATTTT. Its protein product is CSGSPGQSTDTQYF.

The J gene is TRBJ1-1, the V gene TRBV6-6; 8 bases line up with TRBD1. The CDR3 has 12 amino acids. The V and J ends lost 2 bases and 7 bases, in that order; junction bases with no gene match: 0. Germline-derived CDR1 and CDR2 are MNHNY and SVGAGI (reference sequence). CDR3 region: CASSYGQGEAFF. The CDR3 DNA reads as TGTGCCAGCAGTTACGGACAGGGTGAAGCTTTCTTT.

The V and J genes are TRBV6-5 and TRBJ1-6, with 7 bases lining up with TRBD1. With V trimmed by 6 bases and J by 6 bases, 5 bases remained unmatched. CDR1 is MNHEY and CDR2 is SVGAGI in the germline V gene. The CDR3 has 14 residues. The CDR3 loop reads CASRGDRANSPLHF. DNA of the CDR3: TGTGCCAGCAGGGGAGACAGGGCTAATTCACCCCTCCACTTT.

V is TRBV21-1 and J is TRBJ2-7; TRBD2, the D gene given by the table, was not confirmed from the DNA. TRBV21-1 is classified as a pseudogene. This CDR3 is built from 21 residues. DNA for the CDR3: TGTGCCAGCAGCGAGAGATGGGGAGGGAGACTAGCGGGTGAACCCTCCTACGAGCAGTACTTC. Its translation is CASSERWGGRLAGEPSYEQYF.

The gene calls are TRBV2 and TRBJ1-4; 7 nucleotides align to TRBD1. Germline CDR1 and CDR2: SNHLY and FYNNEI. This CDR3 has 16 amino acids. With V trimmed by 7 bases and J by 5 bases, 13 bases remained unmatched. CDR3 nucleotide sequence: TGTGCCAGCAACGACCCCAAACAGGGGCCAAATGAAAAACTGTTTTTT. Protein: CASNDPKQGPNEKLFF.

The rearrangement uses TRBV19 and TRBJ2-3; D possibly corresponds to TRBD2 (8 bases). CDR3 length: 15 amino acids. Trimming stripped 4 bases from V and 3 bases from J, with 14 bases between. Per the germline V gene, CDR1 is LNHDA and CDR2 is SQIVND (reference sequence). The CDR3 DNA sequence: TGTGCCAGTAGTACGGGAGGGGGCCGGACAGATACGCAGTATTTT. This encodes CASSTGGGRTDTQYF.

This rearrangement joins TRBV6-5 to TRBJ1-5; 7 bases are shared with TRBD1. Germline lookup yields CDR1 MNHEY and CDR2 SVGAGI. The junction had 3 bases not matched to a gene; V was cut back by 5 bases and J by 8 bases. This CDR3 has 12 residues. This CDR3 is CASSPRGKPQHF. Here the CDR3 DNA reads TGTGCCAGCAGTCCCAGGGGGAAGCCCCAGCATTTT.

This clone occurred a few times. The V and J genes are TRBV7-9 and TRBJ2-7; 8 bases are shared with TRBD1. This CDR3 has 16 amino acids. Germline-derived CDR1 and CDR2 are SEHNR and FQNEAQ (reference sequence). V shed 5 bases and J 4 bases; nucleotides not matched to a gene: 13. In nucleotides, the CDR3 is TGTGCCAGCAGCATCGGACAGGGTCGGGTCCTTTACGAGCAGTACTTC. The encoded protein is CASSIGQGRVLYEQYF. Using reference TRBV7-9 and TRBJ2-7 for the parts outside the CDR3, the full variable domain is DTGVSQNPRHKITKRGQNVTFRCDPISEHNRLYWYRQTLGQGPEFLTYFQNEAQLEKSRLLSDRFSAERPKGSFSTLEIQRTEQGDSAMYLCASSIGQGRVLYEQYFGPGTRLTVT.

The gene calls are TRBV25-1 and TRBJ2-5, with a possible D match to TRBD2 (6 bases). The length of the CDR3 is 14 residues. Germline lookup yields CDR1 MGHDK and CDR2 SYGVNS. V lost 3 bases and J 1 base, leaving 9 bases between the germline ends. The CDR3 region is CASSETGSQETQYF. In nucleotides, the CDR3 is TGTGCCAGCAGTGAGACCGGGAGCCAAGAGACCCAGTACTTC.